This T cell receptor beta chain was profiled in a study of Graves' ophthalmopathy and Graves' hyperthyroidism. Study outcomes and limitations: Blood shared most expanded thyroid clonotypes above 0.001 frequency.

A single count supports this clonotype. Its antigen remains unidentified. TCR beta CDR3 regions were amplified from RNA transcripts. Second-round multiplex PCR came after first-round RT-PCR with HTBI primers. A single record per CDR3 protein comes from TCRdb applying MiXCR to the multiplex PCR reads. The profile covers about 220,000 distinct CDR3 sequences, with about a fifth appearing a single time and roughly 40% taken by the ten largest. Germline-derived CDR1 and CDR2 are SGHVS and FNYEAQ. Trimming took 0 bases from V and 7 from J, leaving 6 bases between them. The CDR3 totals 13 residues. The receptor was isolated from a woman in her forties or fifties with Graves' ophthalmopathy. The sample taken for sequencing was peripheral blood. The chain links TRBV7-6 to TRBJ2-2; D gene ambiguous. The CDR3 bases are TGTGCCAGCAGCTTAGCGTCGGTCGGGGAGCTGTTTTTT. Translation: CASSLASVGELFF.